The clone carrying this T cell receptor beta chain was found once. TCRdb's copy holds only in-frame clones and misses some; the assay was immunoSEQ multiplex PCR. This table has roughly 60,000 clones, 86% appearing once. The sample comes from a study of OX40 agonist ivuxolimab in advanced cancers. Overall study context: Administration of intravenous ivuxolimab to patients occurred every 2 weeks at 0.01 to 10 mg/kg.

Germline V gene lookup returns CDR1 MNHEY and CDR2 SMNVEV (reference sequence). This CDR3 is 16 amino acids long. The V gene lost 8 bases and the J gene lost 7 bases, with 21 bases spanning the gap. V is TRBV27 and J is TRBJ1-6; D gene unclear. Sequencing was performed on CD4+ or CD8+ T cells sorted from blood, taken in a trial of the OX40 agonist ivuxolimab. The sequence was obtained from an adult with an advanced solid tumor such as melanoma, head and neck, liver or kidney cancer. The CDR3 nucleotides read TGTGCCAGCGCAGACTCGAGAAGAGGGAACAATTCACCCCTCCACTTT. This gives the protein CASADSRRGNNSPLHF.